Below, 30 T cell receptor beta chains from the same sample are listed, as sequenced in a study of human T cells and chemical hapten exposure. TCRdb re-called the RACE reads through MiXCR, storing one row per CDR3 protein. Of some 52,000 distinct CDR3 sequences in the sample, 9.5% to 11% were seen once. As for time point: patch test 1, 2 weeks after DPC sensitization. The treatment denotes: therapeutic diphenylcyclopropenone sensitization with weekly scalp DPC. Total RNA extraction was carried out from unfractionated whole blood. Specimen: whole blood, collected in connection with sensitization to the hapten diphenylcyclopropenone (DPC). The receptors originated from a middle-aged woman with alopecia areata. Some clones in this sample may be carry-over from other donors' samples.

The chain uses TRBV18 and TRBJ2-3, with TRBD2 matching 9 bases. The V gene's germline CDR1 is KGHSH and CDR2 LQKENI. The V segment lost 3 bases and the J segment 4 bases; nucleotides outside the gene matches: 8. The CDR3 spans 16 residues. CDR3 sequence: CASSPFGTSISDTQYF. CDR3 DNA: TGTGCCAGCTCACCTTTCGGGACTAGCATCTCAGATACGCAGTATTTT.

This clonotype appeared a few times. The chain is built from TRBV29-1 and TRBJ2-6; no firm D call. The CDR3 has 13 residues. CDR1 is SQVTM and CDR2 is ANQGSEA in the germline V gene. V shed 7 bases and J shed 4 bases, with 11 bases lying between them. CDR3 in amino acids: CSARVGGANVLTF. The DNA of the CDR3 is TGCAGCGCCCGGGTTGGCGGGGCCAACGTCCTGACTTTC. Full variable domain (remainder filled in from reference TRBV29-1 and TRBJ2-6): SAVISQKPSRDICQRGTSLTIQCQVDSQVTMMFWYRQQPGQSLTLIATANQGSEATYESGFVIDKFPISRPNLTFSTLTVSNMSPEDSSIYLCSARVGGANVLTFGAGSRLTVL.

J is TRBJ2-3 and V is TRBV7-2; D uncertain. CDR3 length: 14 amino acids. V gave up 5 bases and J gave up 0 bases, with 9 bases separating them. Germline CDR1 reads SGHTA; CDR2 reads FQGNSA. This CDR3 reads CASSTFPSTDTQYF. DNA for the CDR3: TGTGCCAGCAGCACTTTCCCCAGCACAGATACGCAGTATTTT.

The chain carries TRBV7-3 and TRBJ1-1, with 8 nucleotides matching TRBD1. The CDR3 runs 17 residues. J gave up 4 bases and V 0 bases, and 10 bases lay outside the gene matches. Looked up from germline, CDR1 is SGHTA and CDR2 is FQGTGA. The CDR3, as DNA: TGTGCCAGCAGCTTAACGGCCCCAGGGGGCGGGAGCACTGAAGCTTTCTTT. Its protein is CASSLTAPGGGSTEAFF.

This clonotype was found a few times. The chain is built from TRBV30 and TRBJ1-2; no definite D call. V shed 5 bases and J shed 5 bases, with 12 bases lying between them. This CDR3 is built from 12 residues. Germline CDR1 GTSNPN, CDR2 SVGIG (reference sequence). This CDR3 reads CAWSPFGYGYTF. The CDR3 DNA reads TGTGCCTGGTCCCCCTTTGGTTATGGCTACACCTTC.

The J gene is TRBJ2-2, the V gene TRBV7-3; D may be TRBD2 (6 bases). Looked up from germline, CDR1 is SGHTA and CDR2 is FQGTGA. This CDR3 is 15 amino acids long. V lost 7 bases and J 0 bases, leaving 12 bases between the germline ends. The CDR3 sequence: CASTAGLANTGELFF. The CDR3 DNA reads TGTGCCAGCACCGCGGGACTCGCGAACACCGGGGAGCTGTTTTTT.

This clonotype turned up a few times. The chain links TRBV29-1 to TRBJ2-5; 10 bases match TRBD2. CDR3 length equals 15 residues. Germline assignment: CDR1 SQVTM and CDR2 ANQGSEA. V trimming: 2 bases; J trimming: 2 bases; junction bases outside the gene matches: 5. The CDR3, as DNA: TGCAGCGTTGAACAGCGGGGGGGCCATCAAGAGACCCAGTACTTC. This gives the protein CSVEQRGGHQETQYF. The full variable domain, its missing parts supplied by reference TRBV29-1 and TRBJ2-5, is SAVISQKPSRDICQRGTSLTIQCQVDSQVTMMFWYRQQPGQSLTLIATANQGSEATYESGFVIDKFPISRPNLTFSTLTVSNMSPEDSSIYLCSVEQRGGHQETQYFGPGTRLLVL.

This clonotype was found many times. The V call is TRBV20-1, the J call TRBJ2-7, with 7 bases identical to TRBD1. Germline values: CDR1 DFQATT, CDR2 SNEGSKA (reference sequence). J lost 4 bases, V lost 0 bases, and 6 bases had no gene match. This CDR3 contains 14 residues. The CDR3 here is CSARDTGQTYEQYF. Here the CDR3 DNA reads TGCAGTGCTAGAGATACGGGACAGACTTACGAGCAGTACTTC.

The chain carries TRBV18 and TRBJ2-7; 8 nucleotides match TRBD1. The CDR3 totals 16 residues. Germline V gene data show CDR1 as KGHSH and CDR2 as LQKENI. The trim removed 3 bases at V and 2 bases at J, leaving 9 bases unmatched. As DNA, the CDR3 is TGTGCCAGCTCACCGCGCTCCCCGGACAGGGCCTACGAGCAGTACTTC. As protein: CASSPRSPDRAYEQYF.

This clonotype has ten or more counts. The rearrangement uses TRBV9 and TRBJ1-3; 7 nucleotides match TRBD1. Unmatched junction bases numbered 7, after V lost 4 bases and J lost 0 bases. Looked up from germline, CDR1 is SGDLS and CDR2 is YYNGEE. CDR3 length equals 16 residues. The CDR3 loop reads CASSPQTGNSGNTIYF. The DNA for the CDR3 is TGTGCCAGCAGCCCTCAGACAGGGAACTCTGGAAACACCATATATTTT.

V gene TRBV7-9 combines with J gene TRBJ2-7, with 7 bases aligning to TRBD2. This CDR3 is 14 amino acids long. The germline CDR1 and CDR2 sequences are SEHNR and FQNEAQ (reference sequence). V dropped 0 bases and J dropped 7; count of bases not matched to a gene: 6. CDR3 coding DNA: TGTGCCAGCAGCTTAGCCGCCGGGGGGTTTGAGCAGTACTTC. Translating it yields CASSLAAGGFEQYF.

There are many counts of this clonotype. CDR3 loop: CSASSGANTQYF. The CDR3 nucleotides are TGCAGTGCTAGTAGCGGTGCAAATACGCAGTATTTT. The rearrangement joins TRBV20-1 to TRBJ2-3; D is possibly TRBD2 (6 bases). The CDR3 contains 12 residues. The germline V and J ends were trimmed by 3 bases and 7 bases, with 11 bases remaining between them. Germline V gene data show CDR1 as DFQATT and CDR2 as SNEGSKA (reference sequence).

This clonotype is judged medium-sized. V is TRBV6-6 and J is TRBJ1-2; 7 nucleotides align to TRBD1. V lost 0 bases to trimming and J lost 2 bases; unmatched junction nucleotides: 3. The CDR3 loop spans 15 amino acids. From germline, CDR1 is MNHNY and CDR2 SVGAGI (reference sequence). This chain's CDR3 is CASSYSPGGNYGYTF. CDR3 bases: TGTGCCAGCAGTTACTCGCCAGGGGGAAACTATGGCTACACCTTC.

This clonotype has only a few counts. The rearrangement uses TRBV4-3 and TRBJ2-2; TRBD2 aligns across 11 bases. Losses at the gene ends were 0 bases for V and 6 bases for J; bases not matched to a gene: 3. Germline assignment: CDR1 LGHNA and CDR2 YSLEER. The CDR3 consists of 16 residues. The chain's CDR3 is CASSQDELAGAGELFF. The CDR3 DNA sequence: TGCGCCAGCAGCCAAGACGAACTAGCGGGGGCCGGGGAGCTGTTTTTT.

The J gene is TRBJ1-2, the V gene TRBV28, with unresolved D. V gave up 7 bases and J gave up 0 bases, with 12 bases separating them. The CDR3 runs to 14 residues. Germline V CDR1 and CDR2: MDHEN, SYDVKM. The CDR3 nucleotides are TGTGCCAGCATTACCTCCGCCTCTAACTATGGCTACACCTTC. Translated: CASITSASNYGYTF.

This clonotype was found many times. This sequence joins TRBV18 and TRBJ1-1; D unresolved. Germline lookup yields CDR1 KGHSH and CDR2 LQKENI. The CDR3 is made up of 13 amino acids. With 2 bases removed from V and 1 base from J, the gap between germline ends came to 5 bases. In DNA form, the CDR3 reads TGTGCCAGCTCACCAGGGCAGAACACTGAAGCTTTCTTT. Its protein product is CASSPGQNTEAFF.

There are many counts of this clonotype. This CDR3 is CASSRGVGEQYF. DNA for the CDR3: TGTGCCAGCAGCCGGGGGGTTGGGGAGCAGTACTTC. V gene TRBV7-2 combines with J gene TRBJ2-7; 7 bases match TRBD2. With V trimmed by 5 bases and J by 7 bases, 5 bases remained unmatched. The CDR3 spans 12 residues. CDR1 is SGHTA, CDR2 FQGNSA, per germline. The variable domain in full, with the rest retrieved from reference TRBV7-2 and TRBJ2-7, is GAGVSQSPSNKVTEKGKDVELRCDPISGHTALYWYRQSLGQGLEFLIYFQGNSAPDKSGLPSDRFSAERTGGSVSTLTIQRTQQEDSAVYLCASSRGVGEQYFGPGTRLTVT.

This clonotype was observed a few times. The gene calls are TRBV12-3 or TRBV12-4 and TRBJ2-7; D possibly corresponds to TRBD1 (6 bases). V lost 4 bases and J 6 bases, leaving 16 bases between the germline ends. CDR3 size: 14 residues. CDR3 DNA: TGTGCCAGCAGTTCCCTCAGGGGAACCACCGAGCAGTACTTC. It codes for CASSSLRGTTEQYF.

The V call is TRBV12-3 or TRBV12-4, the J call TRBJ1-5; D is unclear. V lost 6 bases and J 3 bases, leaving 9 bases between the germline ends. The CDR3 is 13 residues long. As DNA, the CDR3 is TGTGCCAGCAGCTCGTTGAACAATCAGCCCCAGCATTTT. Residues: CASSSLNNQPQHF.

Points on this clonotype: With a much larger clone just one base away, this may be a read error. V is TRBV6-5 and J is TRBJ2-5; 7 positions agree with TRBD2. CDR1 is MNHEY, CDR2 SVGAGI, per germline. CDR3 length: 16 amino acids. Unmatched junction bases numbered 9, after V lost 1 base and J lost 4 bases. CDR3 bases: TGTGCCAGCAGTTACTTTCGGGGCGGGGGAGGAGAGACCCAGTACTTC. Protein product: CASSYFRGGGGETQYF.

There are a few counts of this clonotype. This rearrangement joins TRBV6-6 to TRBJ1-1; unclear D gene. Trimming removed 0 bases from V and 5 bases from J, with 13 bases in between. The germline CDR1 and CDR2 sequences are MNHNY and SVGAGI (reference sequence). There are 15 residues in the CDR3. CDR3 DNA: TGTGCCAGCAGTTACTCGATCTCAGCCGGGACTGAAGCTTTCTTT. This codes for CASSYSISAGTEAFF.

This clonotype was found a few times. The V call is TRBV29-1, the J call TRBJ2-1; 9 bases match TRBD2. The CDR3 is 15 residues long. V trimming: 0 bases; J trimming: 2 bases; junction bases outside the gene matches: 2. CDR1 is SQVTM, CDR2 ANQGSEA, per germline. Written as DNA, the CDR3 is TGCAGCGTTGAAGAGGGACTAGCAGCCTACAATGAGCAGTTCTTC. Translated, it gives CSVEEGLAAYNEQFF.

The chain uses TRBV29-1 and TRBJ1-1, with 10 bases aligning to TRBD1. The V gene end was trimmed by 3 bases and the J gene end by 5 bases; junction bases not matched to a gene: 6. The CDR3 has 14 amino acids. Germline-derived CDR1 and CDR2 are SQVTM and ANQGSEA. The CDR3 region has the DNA TGCAGCGTTGATTGGACGGACAGGGGGACTGAAGCTTTCTTT. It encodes CSVDWTDRGTEAFF.

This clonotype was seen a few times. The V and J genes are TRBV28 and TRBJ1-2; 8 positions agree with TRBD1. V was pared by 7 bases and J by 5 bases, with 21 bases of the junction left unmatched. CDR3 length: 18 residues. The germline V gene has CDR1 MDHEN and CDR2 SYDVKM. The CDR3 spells CASTHSYGTGSFGYGYTF. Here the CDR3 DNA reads TGTGCCAGCACCCATTCGTACGGGACAGGCTCTTTCGGATATGGCTACACCTTC.

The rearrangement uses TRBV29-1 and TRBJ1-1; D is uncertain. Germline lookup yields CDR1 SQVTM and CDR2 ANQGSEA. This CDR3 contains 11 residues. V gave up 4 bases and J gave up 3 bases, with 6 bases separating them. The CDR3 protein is CSVGPDTEAFF. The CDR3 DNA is TGCAGCGTTGGCCCGGACACTGAAGCTTTCTTT.

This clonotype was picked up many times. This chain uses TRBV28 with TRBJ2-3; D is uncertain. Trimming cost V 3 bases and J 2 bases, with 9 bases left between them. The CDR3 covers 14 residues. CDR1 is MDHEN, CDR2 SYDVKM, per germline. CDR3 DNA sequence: TGTGCCAGCAGTTTCCCTTATCACACAGATACGCAGTATTTT. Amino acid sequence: CASSFPYHTDTQYF. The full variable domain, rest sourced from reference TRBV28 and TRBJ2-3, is DVKVTQSSRYLVKRTGEKVFLECVQDMDHENMFWYRQDPGLGLRLIYFSYDVKMKEKGDIPEGYSVSREKKERFSLILESASTNQTSMYLCASSFPYHTDTQYFGPGTRLTVL.

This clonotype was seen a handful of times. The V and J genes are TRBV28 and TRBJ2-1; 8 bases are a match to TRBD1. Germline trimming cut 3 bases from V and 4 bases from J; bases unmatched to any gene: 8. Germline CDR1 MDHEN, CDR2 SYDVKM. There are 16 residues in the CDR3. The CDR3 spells CASSLGGQGAYNEQFF. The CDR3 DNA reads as TGTGCCAGCAGTTTGGGCGGGCAGGGGGCGTACAATGAGCAGTTCTTC.

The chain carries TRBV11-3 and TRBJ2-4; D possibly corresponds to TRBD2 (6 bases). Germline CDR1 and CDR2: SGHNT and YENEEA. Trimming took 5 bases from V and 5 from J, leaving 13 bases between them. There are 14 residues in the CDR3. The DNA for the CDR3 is TGTGCCAGCAGCCCTTCTGGAGGGCAAAACATTCAGTACTTC. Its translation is CASSPSGGQNIQYF.

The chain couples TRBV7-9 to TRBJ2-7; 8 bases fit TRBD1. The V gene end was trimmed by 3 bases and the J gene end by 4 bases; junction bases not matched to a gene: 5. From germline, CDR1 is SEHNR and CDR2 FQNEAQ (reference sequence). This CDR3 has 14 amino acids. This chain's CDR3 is CASSLTGDAYEQYF. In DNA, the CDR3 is TGTGCCAGCAGCTTGACAGGGGATGCGTACGAGCAGTACTTC.

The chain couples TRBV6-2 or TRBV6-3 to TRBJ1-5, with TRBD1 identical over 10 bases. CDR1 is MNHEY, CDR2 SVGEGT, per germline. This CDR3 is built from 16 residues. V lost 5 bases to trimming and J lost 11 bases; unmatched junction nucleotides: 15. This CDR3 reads CASSHGTGAAGEAQHF. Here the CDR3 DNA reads TGTGCCAGCAGTCACGGGACAGGGGCCGCAGGGGAAGCCCAGCATTTT.